What follows are 13 T cell receptor beta chains derived from one specimen sequenced in a study of T-cell memory formation after mild COVID-19. Via MiXCR, TCRdb re-called the 5' RACE reads, giving one row per CDR3 protein. Found here are 300,000 to 350,000 distinct CDR3 sequences, approximately 14% of them singletons; the top ten hold about 21%. The sequenced sample consisted of PBMCs or a T cell subset sorted from them (not recorded which). The receptors derive from a man younger than 35 who had mild COVID-19 (a few samples of this study predate the infection). Cell type and time point are not known.

This clonotype was observed a handful of times. The V gene is TRBV10-2, the J gene TRBJ2-1; D remains ambiguous. V was clipped by 1 base and J by 9 bases, with 7 bases between them. The V gene's germline CDR1 is WSHSY and CDR2 SAAADI. This CDR3 has 12 amino acids. The CDR3 nucleotides are TGCGCCAGCAGTGAGTTTAGGTCTGAGCAGTTCTTC. It yields the protein CASSEFRSEQFF.

This clonotype was found a few times. This sequence joins TRBV13 and TRBJ2-7, with TRBD1 as a possible D gene (6 bases). The V end was cut by 5 bases, the J end by 0 bases, with 20 bases between. The germline CDR1 and CDR2 sequences are PRHDT and FYEKMQ (reference sequence). This CDR3 is built from 17 residues. The chain's CDR3 is CASSPGVGRGDSYEQYF. CDR3 nucleotides: TGTGCCAGCAGCCCCGGGGTGGGCAGGGGAGACTCCTACGAGCAGTACTTC. Complete variable domain (other parts from reference TRBV13 and TRBJ2-7): AAGVIQSPRHLIKEKRETATLKCYPIPRHDTVYWYQQGPGQDPQFLISFYEKMQSDKGSIPDRFSAQQFSDYHSELNMSSLELGDSALYFCASSPGVGRGDSYEQYFGPGTRLTVT.

This clonotype turned up a few times. The rearrangement joins TRBV6-2 or TRBV6-3 to TRBJ2-5; 14 bases map to TRBD2. The CDR3 covers 17 residues. Germline V gene lookup returns CDR1 MNHEY and CDR2 SVGEGT. Trimming at V came to 6 bases and at J to 7 bases, leaving 13 bases not matched to a gene. CDR3 protein: CASRSHRLAGGLGTQYF. The CDR3 nucleotides are TGTGCCAGCAGATCCCACAGACTAGCGGGGGGGCTTGGGACCCAGTACTTC.

This clonotype was counted between two and nine times. V gene TRBV5-1 combines with J gene TRBJ2-1; 13 nucleotides match TRBD2. The length of the CDR3 is 14 residues. Germline CDR1 is SGHRS and CDR2 is YFSETQ. Losses at the gene ends were 7 bases for V and 9 bases for J; bases not matched to a gene: 7. Here the CDR3 reads CASGRTSGGVEQFF. In DNA, the CDR3 is TGCGCCAGCGGCCGGACTAGCGGGGGTGTTGAGCAGTTCTTC. The full variable domain, with the rest looked up from reference TRBV5-1 and TRBJ2-1, is KAGVTQTPRYLIKTRGQQVTLSCSPISGHRSVSWYQQTPGQGLQFLFEYFSETQRNKGNFPGRFSGRQFSNSRSEMNVSTLELGDSALYLCASGRTSGGVEQFFGPGTRLTVL.

This clonotype was detected only a few times. This chain joins TRBV29-1 and TRBJ1-5; D call uncertain. The germline V gene has CDR1 SQVTM and CDR2 ANQGSEA. V gave up 1 base and J gave up 7 bases, with 8 bases separating them. This CDR3 comprises 12 residues. For the CDR3, the DNA is TGCAGCGTTGAAGGGCCCGGGCAGCCCCAGCATTTT. Translated: CSVEGPGQPQHF.

The chain employs TRBV4-1 and TRBJ1-1; tentative D call: TRBD1 (5 bases). The V gene's germline CDR1 is MGHRA and CDR2 YSYEKL. The germline V and J ends were trimmed by 0 bases and 3 bases, with 11 bases remaining between them. The CDR3 consists of 15 residues. CDR3 sequence reads: CASSQDIGGYTEAFF. In nucleotides, the CDR3 is TGCGCCAGCAGCCAAGATATTGGGGGATACACTGAAGCTTTCTTT.

The CDR3: CASSHTDRTVEAFF. The CDR3 DNA is TGCGCCAGCAGCCATACAGACAGAACAGTTGAAGCTTTCTTT. The J gene is TRBJ1-1, the V gene TRBV4-3, with D perhaps matching TRBD1 (5 bases). V dropped 3 bases and J dropped 7 bases, with 15 bases sitting between them. From germline, CDR1 is LGHNA and CDR2 YSLEER. CDR3 size: 14 residues.

There are a few counts of this clonotype. The chain carries TRBV6-5 and TRBJ1-1, with D possibly matching TRBD1 (5 bases). Germline values: CDR1 MNHEY, CDR2 SVGAGI. This CDR3 is 12 amino acids long. The V end was cut by 7 bases, the J end by 1 base, with 7 bases between. In DNA form, the CDR3 reads TGTGCCAGCATGAGGGGGAACACTGAAGCTTTCTTT. It encodes CASMRGNTEAFF.

This clonotype appeared a few times. The chain has TRBV7-3 and TRBJ1-1; TRBD1 might be the D (5 bases). CDR1 is SGHTA and CDR2 is FQGTGA in the germline V gene. The CDR3 has 14 amino acids. Trimming removed 2 bases at V and 1 base at J, with 8 bases between. The CDR3 here is CASSLGGKNTEAFF. CDR3 in DNA: TGTGCCAGCAGCTTAGGGGGGAAGAACACTGAAGCTTTCTTT.

The chain links TRBV7-3 to TRBJ2-5, with 9 bases identical to TRBD1. Germline CDR1 reads SGHTA; CDR2 reads FQGTGA. V dropped 5 bases and J dropped 1; count of bases not matched to a gene: 11. This CDR3 is built from 17 residues. CDR3 coding DNA: TGTGCCAGCAGCCCGACCGGGACAGGGCGGTTCCAAGAGACCCAGTACTTC. Translated, it gives CASSPTGTGRFQETQYF.

This clonotype was seen only a few times. This chain connects TRBV19 to TRBJ2-7, with 7 bases lining up with TRBD2. CDR1 and CDR2 from the germline V gene are LNHDA and SQIVND (reference sequence). J gave up 6 bases and V 9 bases, and 8 bases lay outside the gene matches. This CDR3 is 12 amino acids long. In DNA, the CDR3 is TGTGCCAGCCGGACGTGGGAGGGCGAGCAGTACTTC. Its translation: CASRTWEGEQYF.

This clonotype has just a few counts. This chain links TRBV11-3 with TRBJ1-1, with D unresolved. Germline CDR1 and CDR2: SGHNT and YENEEA. V was clipped by 3 bases and J by 3 bases, with 8 bases between them. The CDR3 has 13 amino acids. The CDR3 loop reads CASSFEADTEAFF. CDR3 DNA: TGTGCCAGCAGCTTTGAGGCTGACACTGAAGCTTTCTTT. The whole variable domain, filled in from reference TRBV11-3 and TRBJ1-1, reads EAGVVQSPRYKIIEKKQPVAFWCNPISGHNTLYWYLQNLGQGPELLIRYENEEAVDDSQLPKDRFSAERLKGVDSTLKIQPAELGDSAVYLCASSFEADTEAFFGQGTRLTVV.

A few counts support this clonotype. The rearrangement joins TRBV15 to TRBJ2-3, with 10 bases fitting TRBD1. Germline lookup yields CDR1 LNHNV and CDR2 YYDKDF (reference sequence). J lost 5 bases, V lost 0 bases, and 8 bases had no gene match. This CDR3 comprises 17 residues. CDR3 bases: TGTGCCACCAGCAGAGATGGGGGGACAGGGGAGGAAGATACGCAGTATTTT. Translated: CATSRDGGTGEEDTQYF.